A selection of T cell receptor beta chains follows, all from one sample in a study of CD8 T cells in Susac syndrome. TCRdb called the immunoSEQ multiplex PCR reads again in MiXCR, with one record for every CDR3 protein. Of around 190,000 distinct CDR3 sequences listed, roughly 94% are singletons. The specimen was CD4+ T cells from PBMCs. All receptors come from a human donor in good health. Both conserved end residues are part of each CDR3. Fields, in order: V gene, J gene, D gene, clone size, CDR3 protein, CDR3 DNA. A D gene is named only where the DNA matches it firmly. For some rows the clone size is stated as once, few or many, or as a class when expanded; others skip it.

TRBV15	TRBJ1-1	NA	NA	CATSHRQGRAFF	TGTGCCACCAGCCACCGTCAGGGTCGGGCTTTCTTT
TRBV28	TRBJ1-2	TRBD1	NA	CASRPGQGYGYTF	TGTGCCAGCAGACCGGGACAGGGGTATGGCTACACCTTC
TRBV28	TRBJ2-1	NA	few	CASSLGGGTYNEQFF	TGTGCCAGCAGCTTAGGAGGGGGGACCTACAATGAGCAGTTCTTC
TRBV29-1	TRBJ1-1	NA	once	CSVGVGTRNTEAFF	TGCAGCGTTGGGGTAGGGACCAGGAACACTGAAGCTTTCTTT
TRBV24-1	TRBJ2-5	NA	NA	CATSELNQETQYF	TGTGCCACCAGTGAACTAAACCAAGAGACCCAGTACTTC
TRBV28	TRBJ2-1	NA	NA	CASSLFGGRVNEQFF	TGTGCCAGCAGTTTATTCGGGGGTAGGGTAAATGAGCAGTTCTTC
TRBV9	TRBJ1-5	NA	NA	CASSVDDRQPQHF	TGTGCCAGCAGCGTAGATGACAGGCAGCCCCAGCATTTT
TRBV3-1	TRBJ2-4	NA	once	CASSHGSDKNIQYF	TGTGCCAGCAGCCACGGGTCAGACAAAAACATTCAGTACTTC
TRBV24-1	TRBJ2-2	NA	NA	CATSDPRGNTGELFF	TGTGCCACCAGTGATCCCCGGGGGAACACCGGGGAGCTGTTTTTT
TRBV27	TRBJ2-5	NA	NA	CASRPGGAETQYF	TGTGCCAGCAGGCCGGGGGGCGCTGAGACCCAGTACTTC
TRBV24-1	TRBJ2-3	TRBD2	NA	CATSDTAGAPDTQYF	TGTGCCACCAGTGACACAGCGGGAGCCCCAGATACGCAGTATTTT
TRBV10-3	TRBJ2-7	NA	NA	CAISLNREYEQYF	TGTGCCATCAGTCTAAACAGGGAATACGAGCAGTACTTC
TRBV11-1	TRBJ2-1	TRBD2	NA	CASSLDHSPGLAAMSRTNEQFF	TGTGCCAGCAGCTTAGACCATTCCCCGGGACTAGCTGCAATGAGCCGGACCAATGAGCAGTTCTTC
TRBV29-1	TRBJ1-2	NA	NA	CSVVAPLSYGYTF	TGCAGCGTTGTGGCTCCGTTGAGCTATGGCTACACCTTC
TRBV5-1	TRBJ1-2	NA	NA	CASSPSGESGDGYTF	TGCGCCAGCAGCCCCTCGGGGGAGTCCGGGGATGGCTACACCTTC
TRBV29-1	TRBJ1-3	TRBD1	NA	CSAGGPGNTIYF	TGCAGCGCAGGGGGCCCCGGAAACACCATATATTTT
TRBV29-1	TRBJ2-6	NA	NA	CSAHSGANVLTF	TGCAGCGCTCACTCTGGGGCCAACGTCCTGACTTTC
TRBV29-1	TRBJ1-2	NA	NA	CSVEREHGYTF	TGCAGCGTTGAAAGGGAACATGGCTACACCTTC
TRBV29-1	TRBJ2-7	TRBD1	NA	CSVPRTGGPDYYEQYF	TGCAGCGTTCCTCGGACAGGGGGCCCAGACTACTACGAGCAGTACTTC
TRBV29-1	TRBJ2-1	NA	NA	CSAPVGQFSSYTYNEQFF	TGCAGCGCCCCCGTAGGACAGTTCAGTTCTTACACCTACAATGAGCAGTTCTTC
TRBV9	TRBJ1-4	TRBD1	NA	CASSAETGDNEKLFF	TGTGCCAGCAGCGCTGAGACAGGGGATAATGAAAAACTGTTTTTT
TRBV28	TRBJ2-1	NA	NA	CASSPPIGGRGFRNEQFF	TGTGCCAGCAGTCCTCCCATTGGGGGTAGGGGATTTAGAAATGAGCAGTTCTTC
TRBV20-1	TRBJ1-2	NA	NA	CSARVGGGGYTF	TGCAGTGCTAGAGTCGGCGGGGGAGGCTACACCTTC
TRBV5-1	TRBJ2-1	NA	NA	CASTLQGRSFSYNEQFF	TGCGCCAGCACCTTACAGGGACGTTCCTTCTCCTACAATGAGCAGTTCTTC
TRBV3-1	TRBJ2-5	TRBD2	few	CASSQGLAGETQYF	TGTGCCAGCAGCCAAGGACTAGCGGGGGAGACCCAGTACTTC
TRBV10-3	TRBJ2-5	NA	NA	CAISEQDYQETQYF	TGTGCCATCAGCGAACAGGATTACCAAGAGACCCAGTACTTC
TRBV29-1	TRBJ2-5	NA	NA	CSVEPSETQYF	TGCAGCGTTGAACCATCGGAGACCCAGTACTTC
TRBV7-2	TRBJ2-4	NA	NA	CASSLNPIGDIQYF	TGTGCCAGCAGCTTAAATCCAATTGGAGACATTCAGTACTTC
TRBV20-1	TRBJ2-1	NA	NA	CSAQFNEQFF	TGCAGTGCGCAGTTCAATGAGCAGTTCTTC
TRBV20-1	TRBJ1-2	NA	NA	CSTSLRTAVGGYTF	TGCAGTACTAGCCTGAGGACGGCGGTTGGAGGCTACACCTTC
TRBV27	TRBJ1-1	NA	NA	CASSLVVSLNTEAFF	TGTGCCAGCAGTTTAGTGGTCAGTTTGAACACTGAAGCTTTCTTT
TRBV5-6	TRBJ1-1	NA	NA	CASSLVGSGTEAFF	TGTGCCAGCAGCTTGGTGGGGTCCGGCACTGAAGCTTTCTTT
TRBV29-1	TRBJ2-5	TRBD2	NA	CSVGLADQETQYF	TGCAGCGTCGGACTAGCGGACCAAGAGACCCAGTACTTC
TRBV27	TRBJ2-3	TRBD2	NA	CASSSGTSGFTDTQYF	TGTGCCAGCAGTTCCGGGACTAGCGGATTCACAGATACGCAGTATTTT
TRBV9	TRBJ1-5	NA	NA	CASSVAPTGNQPQHF	TGTGCCAGCAGCGTAGCCCCGACTGGCAATCAGCCCCAGCATTTT
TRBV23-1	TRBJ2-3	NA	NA	CASSHHTENSTDTQYF	TGCGCCAGCAGTCACCATACAGAGAACTCCACAGATACGCAGTATTTT
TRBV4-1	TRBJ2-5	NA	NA	CASSQQRGETQYF	TGCGCCAGCAGCCAACAAAGAGGGGAGACCCAGTACTTC
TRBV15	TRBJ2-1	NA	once	CATSRDVAQGYYNEQFF	TGTGCCACCAGCAGAGATGTGGCACAGGGTTATTACAATGAGCAGTTCTTC
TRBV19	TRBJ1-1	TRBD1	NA	CATRDSNTEAFF	TGTGCCACCCGGGACAGCAACACTGAAGCTTTCTTT
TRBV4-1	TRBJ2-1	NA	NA	CASSPLVGGKGYEQFF	TGCGCCAGCAGCCCCCTCGTTGGCGGGAAGGGGTATGAGCAGTTCTTC
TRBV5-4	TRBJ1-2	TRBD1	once	CASTGTGQGYTF	TGTGCCAGCACCGGGACAGGGCAGGGCTACACCTTC
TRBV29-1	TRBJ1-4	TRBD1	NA	CSVEETGANEKLFF	TGCAGCGTTGAAGAGACAGGGGCTAATGAAAAACTGTTTTTT
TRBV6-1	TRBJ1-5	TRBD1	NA	CASSGGRGRDYSNQPQHF	TGTGCCAGCAGTGGGGGCAGGGGGCGAGATTATAGCAATCAGCCCCAGCATTTT
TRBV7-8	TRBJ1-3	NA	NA	CASSFRGNTIYF	TGTGCCAGCAGCTTCCGGGGGAACACCATATATTTT
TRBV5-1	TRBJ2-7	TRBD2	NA	CASSPTSSPYEQYF	TGCGCCAGCAGCCCGACTAGCTCCCCCTACGAGCAGTACTTC
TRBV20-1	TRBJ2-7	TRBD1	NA	CSAISGQGSYEQYF	TGCAGTGCCATATCGGGACAGGGGTCCTACGAGCAGTACTTC